This T cell receptor beta chain was identified during a study of OX40 agonist ivuxolimab in advanced cancers. Trimming shortened V by 0 bases and J by 2 bases, and 8 bases separated the two germline ends. Germline V lookup: CDR1 GTSNPN, CDR2 SVGIG (reference sequence). The CDR3 sequence is 14 residues long. Libraries were prepared by immunoSEQ multiplex PCR; TCRdb keeps only in-frame clonotypes and omits some of them. The table lists more than 65,000 clones, roughly 84% of them singletons. The sequence was collected from an adult with an advanced solid tumor such as melanoma, head and neck, liver or kidney cancer. V gene TRBV30 combines with J gene TRBJ1-3; no reliable D call. The sequencing used CD4+ or CD8+ T cells sorted from blood, collected in a trial of the OX40 agonist ivuxolimab. CDR3 nucleotide sequence: TGTGCCTGGAGTGTACTAGGTGCTGGAAACACCATATATTTT. It translates to CAWSVLGAGNTIYF.